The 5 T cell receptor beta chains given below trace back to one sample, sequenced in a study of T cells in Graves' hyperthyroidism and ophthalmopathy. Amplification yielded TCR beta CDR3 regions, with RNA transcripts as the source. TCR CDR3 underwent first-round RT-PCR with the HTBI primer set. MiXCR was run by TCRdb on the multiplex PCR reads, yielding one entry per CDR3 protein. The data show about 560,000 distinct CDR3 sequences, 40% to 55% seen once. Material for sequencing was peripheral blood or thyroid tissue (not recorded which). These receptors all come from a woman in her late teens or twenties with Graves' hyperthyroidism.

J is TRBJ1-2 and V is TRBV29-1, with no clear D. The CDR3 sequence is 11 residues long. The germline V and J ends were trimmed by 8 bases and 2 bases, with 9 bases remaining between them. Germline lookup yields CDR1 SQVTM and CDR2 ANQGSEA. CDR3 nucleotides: TGCAGCCAAGAGCGGAACTATGGCTACACCTTC. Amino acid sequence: CSQERNYGYTF.

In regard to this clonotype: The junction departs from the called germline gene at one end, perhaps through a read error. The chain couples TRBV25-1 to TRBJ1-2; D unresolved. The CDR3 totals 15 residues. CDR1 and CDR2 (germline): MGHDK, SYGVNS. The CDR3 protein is CASSQEGGDFYGYTF. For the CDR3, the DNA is TGCGCCAGCAGCCAAGAGGGTGGCGATTTCTATGGCTACACCTTC.

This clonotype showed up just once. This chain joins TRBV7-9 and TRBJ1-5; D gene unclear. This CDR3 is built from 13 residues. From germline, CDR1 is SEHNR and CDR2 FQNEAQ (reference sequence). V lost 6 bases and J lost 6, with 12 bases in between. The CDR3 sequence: CASRLLAGQPQHF. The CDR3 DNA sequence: TGTGCCAGCAGGCTATTAGCGGGTCAGCCCCAGCATTTT.

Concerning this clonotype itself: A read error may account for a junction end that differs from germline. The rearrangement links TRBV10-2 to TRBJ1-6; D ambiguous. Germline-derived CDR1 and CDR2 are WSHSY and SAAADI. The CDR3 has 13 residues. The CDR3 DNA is TGCACCAGCAGTTTCGGAGATAATTCACCCCTCCACTTT. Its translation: CTSSFGDNSPLHF.

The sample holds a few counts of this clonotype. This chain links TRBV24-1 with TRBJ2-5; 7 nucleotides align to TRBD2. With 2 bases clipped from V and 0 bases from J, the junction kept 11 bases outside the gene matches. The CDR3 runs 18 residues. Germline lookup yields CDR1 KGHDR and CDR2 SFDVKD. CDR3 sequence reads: CATSDSLAASGHQETQYF. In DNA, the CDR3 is TGTGCCACCAGTGATTCCTTGGCCGCTAGCGGCCACCAAGAGACCCAGTACTTC.